The TCR beta chain described here comes from a study of blood T cell repertoires in COVID-19. At the level of the study: Acute-phase and convalescent COVID-19 samples originated in the United States, Italy and Spain. Sample material is recorded as cDNA or gDNA derived from T cells, B-cell-depleted T cells, or PBMCs.

This clone was detected only a few times. Authors' analysis steps: Cell counts per sample came from amplifying reference gene primers. Sequencing used immunoSEQ multiplex PCR; TCRdb keeps in-frame clones, though not all of them. V, J and clone size were drawn from that table, and D and trimming were deduced from the DNA. Among more than 75,000 clones listed, around 90% were seen once. V was shortened by 4 bases and J by 1 base, with 7 bases between the two germline ends. This CDR3 has 13 residues. Germline CDR1 and CDR2: SNHLY and FYNNEI. This receptor was taken from a man in his thirties or forties with acute or convalescent COVID-19. V usage is TRBV2 and J usage is TRBJ1-1; a weak D match, TRBD1 (6 bases). The sequencing input was peripheral blood. CDR3 loop: CASSVGANTEAFF. Here the CDR3 DNA reads TGTGCCAGCAGTGTGGGGGCGAACACTGAAGCTTTCTTT.